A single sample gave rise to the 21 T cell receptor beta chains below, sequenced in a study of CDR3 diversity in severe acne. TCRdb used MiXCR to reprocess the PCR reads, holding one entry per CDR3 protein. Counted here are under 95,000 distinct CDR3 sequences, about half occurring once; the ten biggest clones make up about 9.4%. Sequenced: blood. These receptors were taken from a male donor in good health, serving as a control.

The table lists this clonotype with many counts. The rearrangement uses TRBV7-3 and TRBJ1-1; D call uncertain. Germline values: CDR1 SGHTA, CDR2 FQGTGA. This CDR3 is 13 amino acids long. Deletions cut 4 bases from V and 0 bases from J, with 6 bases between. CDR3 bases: TGTGCCAGCAGCTCCCTGGTGAACACTGAAGCTTTCTTT. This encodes CASSSLVNTEAFF. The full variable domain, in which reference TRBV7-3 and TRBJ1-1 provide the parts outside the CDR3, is GAGVSQTPSNKVTEKGKYVELRCDPISGHTALYWYRQSLGQGPEFLIYFQGTGAADDSGLPNDRFFAVRPEGSVSTLKIQRTERGDSAVYLCASSSLVNTEAFFGQGTRLTVV.

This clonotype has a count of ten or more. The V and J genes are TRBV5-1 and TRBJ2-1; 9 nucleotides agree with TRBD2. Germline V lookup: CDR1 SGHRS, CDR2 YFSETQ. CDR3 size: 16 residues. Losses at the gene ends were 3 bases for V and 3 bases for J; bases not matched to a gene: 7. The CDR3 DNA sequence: TGCGCCAGCAGCTCGCTTAGTAGCGGGAGCTACAATGAGCAGTTCTTC. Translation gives CASSSLSSGSYNEQFF. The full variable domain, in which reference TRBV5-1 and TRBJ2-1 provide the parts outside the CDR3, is KAGVTQTPRYLIKTRGQQVTLSCSPISGHRSVSWYQQTPGQGLQFLFEYFSETQRNKGNFPGRFSGRQFSNSRSEMNVSTLELGDSALYLCASSSLSSGSYNEQFFGPGTRLTVL.

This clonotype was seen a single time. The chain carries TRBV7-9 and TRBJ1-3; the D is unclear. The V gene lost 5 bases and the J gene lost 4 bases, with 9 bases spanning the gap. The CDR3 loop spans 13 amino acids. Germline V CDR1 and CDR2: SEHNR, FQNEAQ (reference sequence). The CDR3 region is CASSHAEGNTIYF. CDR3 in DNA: TGTGCCAGCAGCCATGCGGAAGGAAACACCATATATTTT.

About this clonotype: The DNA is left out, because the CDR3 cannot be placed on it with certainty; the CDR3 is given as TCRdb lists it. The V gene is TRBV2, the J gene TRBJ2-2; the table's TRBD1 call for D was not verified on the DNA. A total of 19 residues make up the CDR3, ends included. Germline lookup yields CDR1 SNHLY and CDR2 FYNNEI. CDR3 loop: CASRESGGYNEQFFGELFF.

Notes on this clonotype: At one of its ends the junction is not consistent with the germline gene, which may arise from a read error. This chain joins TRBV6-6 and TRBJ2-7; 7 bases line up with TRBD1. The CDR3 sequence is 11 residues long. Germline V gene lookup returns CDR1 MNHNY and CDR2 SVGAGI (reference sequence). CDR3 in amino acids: CASRGEDRIFF. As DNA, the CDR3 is TGTGCCAGCAGGGGAGAGGACAGGATATTCTTC.

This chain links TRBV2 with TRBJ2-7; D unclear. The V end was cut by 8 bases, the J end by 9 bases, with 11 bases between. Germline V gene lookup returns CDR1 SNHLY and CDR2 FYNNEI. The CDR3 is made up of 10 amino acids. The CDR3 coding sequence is TGTGCCAGCGGGCCCCCCGGGCAGTACTTC. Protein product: CASGPPGQYF.

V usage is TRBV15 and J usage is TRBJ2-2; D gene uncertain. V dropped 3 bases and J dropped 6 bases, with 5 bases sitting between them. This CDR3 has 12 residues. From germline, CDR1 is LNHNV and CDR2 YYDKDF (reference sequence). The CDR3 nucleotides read TGTGCCACCAGCAGCGGGCCCGGGGAGCTGTTTTTT. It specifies CATSSGPGELFF. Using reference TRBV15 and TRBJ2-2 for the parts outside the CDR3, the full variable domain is DAMVIQNPRYQVTQFGKPVTLSCSQTLNHNVMYWYQQKSSQAPKLLFHYYDKDFNNEADTPDNFQSRRPNTSFCFLDIRSPGLGDTAMYLCATSSGPGELFFGEGSRLTVL.

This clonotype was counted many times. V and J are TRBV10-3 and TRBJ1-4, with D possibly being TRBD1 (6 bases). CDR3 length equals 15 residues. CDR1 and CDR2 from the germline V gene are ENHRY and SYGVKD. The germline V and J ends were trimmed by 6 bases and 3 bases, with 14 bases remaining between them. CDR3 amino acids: CAIREGGHPNEKLFF. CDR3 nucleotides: TGTGCCATCAGGGAGGGGGGGCACCCTAATGAAAAACTGTTTTTT.

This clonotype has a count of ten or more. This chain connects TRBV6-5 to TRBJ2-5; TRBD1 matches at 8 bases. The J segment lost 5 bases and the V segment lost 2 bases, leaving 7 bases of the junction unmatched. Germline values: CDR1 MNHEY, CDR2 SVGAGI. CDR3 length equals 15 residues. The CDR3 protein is CASSYGQGASETQYF. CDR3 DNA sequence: TGTGCCAGCAGTTACGGGCAGGGGGCGTCGGAGACCCAGTACTTC.

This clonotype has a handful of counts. The CDR3 DNA is TGTGCCAGCAGCTTAGGTGGAATCAGACCTAATTCACCCCTCCACTTT. Translated: CASSLGGIRPNSPLHF. The J gene is TRBJ1-6, the V gene TRBV7-9; D gene uncertain. The CDR3 has 16 amino acids. Trimming left V 1 base short and J 6 bases short, with 13 bases between. Germline CDR1 is SEHNR and CDR2 is FQNEAQ (reference sequence).

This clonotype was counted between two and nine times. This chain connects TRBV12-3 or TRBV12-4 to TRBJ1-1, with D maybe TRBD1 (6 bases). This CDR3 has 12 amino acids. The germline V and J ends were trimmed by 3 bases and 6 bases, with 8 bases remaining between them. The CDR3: CASSFRGPEAFF. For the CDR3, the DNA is TGTGCCAGCAGTTTTCGGGGGCCTGAAGCTTTCTTT.

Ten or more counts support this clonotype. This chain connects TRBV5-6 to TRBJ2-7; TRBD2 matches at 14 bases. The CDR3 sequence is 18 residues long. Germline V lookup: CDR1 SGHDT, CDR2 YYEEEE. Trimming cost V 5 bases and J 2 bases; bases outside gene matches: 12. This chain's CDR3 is CASSPQPGTSGRAYEQYF. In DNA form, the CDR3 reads TGTGCCAGCAGTCCTCAACCCGGGACTAGCGGGAGAGCCTACGAGCAGTACTTC.

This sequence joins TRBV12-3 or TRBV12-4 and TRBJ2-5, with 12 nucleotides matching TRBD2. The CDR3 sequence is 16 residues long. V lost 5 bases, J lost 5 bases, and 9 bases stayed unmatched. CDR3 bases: TGTGCCAGCAGTGGGGGGACTAGCGGGCGGGCGGAGACCCAGTACTTC. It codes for CASSGGTSGRAETQYF.

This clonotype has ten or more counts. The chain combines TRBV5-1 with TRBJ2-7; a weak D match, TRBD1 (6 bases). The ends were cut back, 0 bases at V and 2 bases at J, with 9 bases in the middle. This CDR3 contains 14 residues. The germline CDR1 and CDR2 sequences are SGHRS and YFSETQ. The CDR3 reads CASSLVGGAYEQYF. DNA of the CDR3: TGCGCCAGCAGCTTGGTTGGGGGCGCCTACGAGCAGTACTTC.

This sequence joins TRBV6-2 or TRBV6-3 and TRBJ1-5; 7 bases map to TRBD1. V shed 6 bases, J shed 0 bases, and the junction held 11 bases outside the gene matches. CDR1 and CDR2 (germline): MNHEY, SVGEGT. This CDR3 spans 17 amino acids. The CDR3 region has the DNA TGTGCCAGCAGCCCTCTCCCCACAGGGGATAGCAATCAGCCCCAGCATTTT. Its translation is CASSPLPTGDSNQPQHF.

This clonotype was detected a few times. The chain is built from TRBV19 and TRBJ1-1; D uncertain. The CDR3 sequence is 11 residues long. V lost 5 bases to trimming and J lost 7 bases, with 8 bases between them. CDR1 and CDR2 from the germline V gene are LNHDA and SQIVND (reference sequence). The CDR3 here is CASSSTDEAFF. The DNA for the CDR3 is TGTGCCAGTAGTTCCACGGATGAAGCTTTCTTT.

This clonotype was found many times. CDR3 sequence: CASSSTGNTEAFF. CDR3 sequence (DNA): TGTGCCAGCAGTTCAACAGGGAACACTGAAGCTTTCTTT. J is TRBJ1-1 and V is TRBV12-3 or TRBV12-4; maybe TRBD1 (5 bases). The CDR3 consists of 13 residues. Trimming shortened V by 4 bases and J by 1 base, and 7 bases separated the two germline ends.

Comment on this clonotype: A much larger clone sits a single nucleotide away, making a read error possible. The CDR3 reads CAISESMDGYTF. In DNA, the CDR3 is TGTGCCATCAGTGAGTCGATGGATGGCTACACCTTC. The chain employs TRBV10-3 and TRBJ1-2; D unclear. Per the germline V gene, CDR1 is ENHRY and CDR2 is SYGVKD. CDR3 size: 12 residues. V lost 0 bases and J 6 bases, leaving 5 bases between the germline ends.

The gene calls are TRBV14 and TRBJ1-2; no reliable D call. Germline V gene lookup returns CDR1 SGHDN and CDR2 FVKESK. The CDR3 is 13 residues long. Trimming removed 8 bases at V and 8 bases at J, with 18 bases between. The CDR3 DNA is TGTGCCAGCTCACCGGAACGGTGGGGAGGCTACACCTTC. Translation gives CASSPERWGGYTF.

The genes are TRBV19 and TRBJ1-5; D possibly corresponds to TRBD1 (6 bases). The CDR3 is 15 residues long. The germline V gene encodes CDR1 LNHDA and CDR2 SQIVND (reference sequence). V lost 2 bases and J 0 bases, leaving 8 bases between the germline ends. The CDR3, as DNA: TGTGCCAGTAGTATACAGGGGTATAGCAATCAGCCCCAGCATTTT. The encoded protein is CASSIQGYSNQPQHF.

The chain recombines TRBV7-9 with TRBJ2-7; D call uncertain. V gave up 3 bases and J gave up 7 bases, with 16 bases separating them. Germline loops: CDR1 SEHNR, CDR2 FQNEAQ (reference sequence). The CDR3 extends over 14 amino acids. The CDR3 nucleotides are TGTGCCAGCAGCTTCTCCTGGGCCGCCAATGAGCAGTACTTC. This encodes CASSFSWAANEQYF.